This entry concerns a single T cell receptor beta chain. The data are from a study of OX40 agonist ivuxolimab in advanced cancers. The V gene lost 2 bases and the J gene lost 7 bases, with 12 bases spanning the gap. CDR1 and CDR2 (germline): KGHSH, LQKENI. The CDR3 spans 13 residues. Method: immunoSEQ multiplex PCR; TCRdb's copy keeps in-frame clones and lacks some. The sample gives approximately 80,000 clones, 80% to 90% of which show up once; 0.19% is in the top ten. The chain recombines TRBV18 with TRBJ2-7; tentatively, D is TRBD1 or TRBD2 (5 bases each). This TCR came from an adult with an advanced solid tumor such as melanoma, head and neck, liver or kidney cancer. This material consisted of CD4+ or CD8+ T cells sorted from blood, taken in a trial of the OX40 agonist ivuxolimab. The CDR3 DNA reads TGTGCCAGCTCACCAGGGGCCGAGGGAGAGCAGTACGTC. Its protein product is CASSPGAEGEQYV.